This T cell receptor (beta chain) was identified in a study of TIL therapy for anti-PD-1-resistant metastatic lung cancer. Notes on the study in general: Infused TIL clonotypes partially replaced the baseline blood repertoire, then decayed over months.

The immunoSEQ assay was v3. Sequencing depth was 1.5 million to 2 million read pairs for survey level, about 5-6.5 million for deep. The table came from immunoSEQ multiplex PCR; TCRdb's copy has only in-frame clones and leaves some out. The sample records approximately 16,000 clones, 86% being singletons. As concerns this clone: Antigen specificity is unknown.

This sample's time point: pre-treatment sample, taken before nivolumab and TIL therapy. Patients were adults with stage 4 NSCLC. CDR1 and CDR2 from the germline V gene are SGHRS and YFSETQ. V lost 4 bases, J lost 0 bases, and 2 bases stayed unmatched. The CDR3 has 14 amino acids. V is TRBV5-1 and J is TRBJ2-7, with TRBD1 matching over 9 bases. The source was blood, collected at baseline. This TCR was sampled from a person between 30 and 80 years old with non-small cell lung cancer. The DNA of the CDR3 is TGCGCCAGCAGCCGGACAGGGGACTCCTACGAGCAGTACTTC. Encoded protein: CASSRTGDSYEQYF.